What follows is one T cell receptor (beta chain) and its context. The antigen is undetermined. This sample is part of a study of cytomegalovirus exposure and HLA in healthy donors. Study background: Drawn from HLA-typed donors, some 80 million unique TCRs were held in an early data release.

The PCR made use of 60 Vbeta and 13 Jbeta primers. Using immunoSEQ multiplex PCR, the repertoire was profiled, and TCRdb retains in-frame clones only, with some absent. The sample lists about 150,000 clones, around 65% occurring once. Study-level results: Equally common other TCR beta chains were less clonally expanded than HLA-associated ones, a later analysis found. HLA-A and HLA-B allele assignments for most subjects were reportedly predicted accurately using TCR beta sequences.

The sequencing sample was made of PBMCs. The receptor's source is a woman aged 55-75 years in good health and CMV-seronegative.

The CDR3 DNA reads as TGTGCCAGCAGTTTGATAGCGGGGCGTAGCACAGATACGCAGTATTTT. Encoded protein: CASSLIAGRSTDTQYF. This chain joins TRBV6-6 and TRBJ2-3; 8 nucleotides align to TRBD2. The germline V gene has CDR1 MNHNY and CDR2 SVGAGI (reference sequence). V was clipped by 4 bases and J by 0 bases; unmatched bases: 6. The CDR3 is 16 amino acids.